This record covers a single TCR beta chain. Its antigen has not been determined. Base-call qualities are not available, and no considerably larger clone is one nucleotide away. These data are taken from a study of cytomegalovirus exposure and HLA in healthy donors (dated by TCRdb to about 2017). Regarding the study in general: The 666 repertoires of the first cohort and the 120 or so validation repertoires were produced on the same platform, according to a later analysis. The study was designed to test whether signatures of past pathogen exposure could be identified by cataloging public T cell receptors. Along with the approximately 650-subject first cohort, a separate validation cohort of over 90 different subjects was used. To predict cytomegalovirus infection status, the study combined high-throughput TCR immunosequencing, statistical association of individual TCRs with disease status, and machine learning.

Based on the germline V gene, the CDR1 and CDR2 sequences are SGHTA and FQGNSA. Germline trimming amounts to 1 base on V and 5 bases on J, with 2 as the count of junction bases outside the gene matches. The CDR3 sequence holds 14 residues, the cysteine and phenylalanine included. The kept DNA is CDR3 alone, 42 bases in frame from the first base. The donors were included in the validation cohort of 120 subjects, a group kept apart from the roughly 670-subject first cohort. The library was built by means of the immunoSEQ multiplex PCR assay. The authors' analysis ran thus. A statistical classification framework was built to diagnose cytomegalovirus status from the catalog of TCR beta chain sequences. TCRdb's version of the immuneACCESS table is confined to in-frame rearrangements and falls short of the full clone set. An unresolved V gene accounts for under half of the shortfall where checked; the remainder is of unknown origin. That table gives V, J and clone size, and the DNA gave D and trimming. For this sample there are roughly 300,000 clones; about 85% appear just once. The ten largest clones capture 0.95% to 1.5% of the sample.

The study at large found these results: A few of the identified cytomegalovirus-associated TCR beta chains were confirmed in vitro to be specific for cytomegalovirus antigens. In a later analysis, TCRs clustered in the first cohort were found to also tend to co-occur in the 100 to 150 validation repertoires, with 94% of cluster scores above 0. Cytomegalovirus status was reported to be diagnosed by the classifier with high specificity and sensitivity in both the original and validation cohorts. While some public TCRs were present in many individuals, most TCR sequences turned up only very rarely across donors. The authors suggested that the approach could potentially be extended to other disease states and immunological phenotypes. A total of fewer than 200 TCR beta chains were listed by the study as associated with cytomegalovirus. A later analysis had no HLA typing for the validation cohort, so co-occurrence there was scored across all 130 or so repertoires.

The rearranged segments are TRBV7-2 and TRBJ2-7, and 10 junction bases match TRBD1. The sequenced sample consisted of PBMCs. The sequence was collected from a woman under 40 in good health and CMV-seropositive. The CDR3 region reads CASSLVTGGNEQYF. Here is the DNA: TGTGCCAGCAGCTTAGTGACAGGGGGCAACGAGCAGTACTTC.